Below are 32 T cell receptor beta chains sequenced from a single sample in a study of response to subunit inactivated influenza vaccine. Via MiXCR, TCRdb re-called the RT-PCR reads, giving one row per CDR3 protein. The table includes 590,000 or so distinct CDR3 sequences, around 15% detected once. The source was PBMCs from blood, collected 14 to 15 days before vaccination. These receptor sequences come from a man aged 50-59 years who received an inactivated influenza vaccine.

This clonotype has a count of ten or more. The rearrangement links TRBV3-1 to TRBJ2-3; D is undetermined. Germline CDR1 LGHDT, CDR2 YNNKEL (reference sequence). The CDR3 length is 12 residues. V shed 2 bases and J shed 7 bases, with 7 bases lying between them. This CDR3 reads CASSQSENTQYF. In DNA, the CDR3 is TGTGCCAGCAGCCAAAGTGAAAATACGCAGTATTTT.

Only a few counts were recorded for this clonotype. The genes are TRBV7-2 and TRBJ2-7; D is possibly TRBD1 (6 bases). Germline CDR1 SGHTA, CDR2 FQGNSA. The CDR3 loop spans 12 amino acids. CDR3 protein: CATWTDSYEQYF. The CDR3 nucleotides read TGTGCGACCTGGACAGACTCCTACGAGCAGTACTTC.

There are many counts of this clonotype. The CDR3 bases are TGTGCCAGCAGCCTGGACGGAAGTAATCAGCCCCAGCATTTT. Amino acids: CASSLDGSNQPQHF. This chain uses TRBV12-3 or TRBV12-4 with TRBJ1-5; unclear D gene. Trimming cost V 6 bases and J 4 bases, with 13 bases left between them. This CDR3 is built from 14 residues.

In its sample, this clonotype was seen a few times. The chain recombines TRBV4-3 with TRBJ2-3; TRBD2 is a possible D gene (6 bases). Germline V gene data show CDR1 as LGHNA and CDR2 as YSLEER. Trimming stripped 0 bases from V and 3 bases from J, with 19 bases between. The CDR3 is 18 amino acids. The CDR3 here is CASSQEQSRWGETDTQYF. The CDR3, as DNA: TGCGCCAGCAGCCAAGAGCAGTCTAGGTGGGGGGAGACAGATACGCAGTATTTT.

This clonotype was detected only once. CDR3 in DNA: TGTGCCAGCAGTTTGGTCCAGGGTCGACACATTCAGTACTTC. Translation gives CASSLVQGRHIQYF. The chain is built from TRBV27 and TRBJ2-4, with D possibly matching TRBD1 (5 bases). V was cut by 3 bases and J by 8 bases, with 14 bases left in between. The CDR3 consists of 14 residues. Looked up from germline, CDR1 is MNHEY and CDR2 is SMNVEV (reference sequence).

The CDR3 coding sequence is TGTGCCAGCAGCCGTAGCGGACATAGAAACTATGGCTACACCTTC. Its translation: CASSRSGHRNYGYTF. The chain couples TRBV7-2 to TRBJ1-2; D perhaps matches TRBD1 (5 bases). CDR1 is SGHTA and CDR2 is FQGNSA in the germline V gene. Trimming removed 5 bases at V and 2 bases at J, with 15 bases between. The CDR3 has 15 amino acids.

The chain couples TRBV7-9 to TRBJ2-6; 9 nucleotides match TRBD1. V shed 4 bases, J shed 0 bases, and the junction held 4 bases outside the gene matches. The CDR3 consists of 17 residues. Per the germline V gene, CDR1 is SEHNR and CDR2 is FQNEAQ (reference sequence). The CDR3 protein is CASSWDRESSGANVLTF. In DNA, the CDR3 is TGTGCCAGCAGCTGGGACAGGGAAAGCTCTGGGGCCAACGTCCTGACTTTC. The whole variable domain, filled in from reference TRBV7-9 and TRBJ2-6, reads DTGVSQNPRHKITKRGQNVTFRCDPISEHNRLYWYRQTLGQGPEFLTYFQNEAQLEKSRLLSDRFSAERPKGSFSTLEIQRTEQGDSAMYLCASSWDRESSGANVLTFGAGSRLTVL.

V is TRBV4-1 and J is TRBJ2-3; 11 nucleotides align to TRBD2. This CDR3 comprises 16 residues. Germline values: CDR1 MGHRA, CDR2 YSYEKL. The junction had 8 bases not matched to a gene; V was cut back by 5 bases and J by 4 bases. CDR3 nucleotides: TGCGCCAGCAGCGGGTCTAGCGGGAGGCAAGCAGATACGCAGTATTTT. Translating it yields CASSGSSGRQADTQYF.

This clonotype was observed many times. The chain uses TRBV7-2 and TRBJ2-1, with TRBD2 identical over 10 bases. The CDR3 covers 14 residues. After removal of 5 bases from V and 11 bases from J, the junction contained 9 bases not matched to a gene. Germline CDR1 reads SGHTA; CDR2 reads FQGNSA. For the CDR3, the DNA is TGTGCCAGCAGCAAGACTAGCGGGCTAGACAAGCAGTTCTTC. Translation: CASSKTSGLDKQFF.

This clonotype was detected a few times. The chain recombines TRBV29-1 with TRBJ2-7, with TRBD1 matching 9 bases. CDR1 is SQVTM and CDR2 is ANQGSEA in the germline V gene. V trimming: 6 bases; J trimming: 2 bases; junction bases outside the gene matches: 5. CDR3 length equals 13 residues. In DNA, the CDR3 is TGCAGCGTCACCGGGACAGGGCCCTACGAGCAGTACTTC. Protein: CSVTGTGPYEQYF.

This clonotype was picked up a small number of times. The chain is built from TRBV6-2 or TRBV6-3 and TRBJ2-7; 8 nucleotides align to TRBD1. The V gene's germline CDR1 is MNHEY and CDR2 SVGEGT. V shed 7 bases, J shed 0 bases, and the junction held 11 bases outside the gene matches. This CDR3 has 16 residues. CDR3 DNA sequence: TGTGCCAGCACAGCTCGACAGGGGTCTTTCTCCTACGAGCAGTACTTC. It encodes CASTARQGSFSYEQYF.

In its sample, this clonotype was seen a few times. The V gene is TRBV7-8, the J gene TRBJ2-2; D gene uncertain. This CDR3 comprises 17 residues. With 3 bases removed from V and 4 bases from J, the gap between germline ends came to 18 bases. CDR1 and CDR2 (germline): SGHVS, FQNEAQ. This CDR3 reads CASSFYAGAKRTGELFF. In DNA, the CDR3 is TGTGCCAGCAGCTTCTATGCAGGAGCCAAACGCACCGGGGAGCTGTTTTTT.

This chain connects TRBV7-8 to TRBJ1-2; D gene unclear. CDR1 and CDR2 (germline): SGHVS, FQNEAQ. The CDR3 loop spans 13 amino acids. V lost 1 base and J 8 bases, leaving 11 bases between the germline ends. CDR3 DNA sequence: TGTGCCAGCAGCTTAGTGCGCTCCGGAGGCTACACCTTC. It encodes CASSLVRSGGYTF.

This clonotype has only a few counts. CDR3 protein: CASSLEYRGELFF. In DNA, the CDR3 is TGTGCCAGCAGCTTAGAGTATCGCGGGGAGCTGTTTTTT. The chain is built from TRBV7-2 and TRBJ2-2, with D hard to call. V was pared by 1 base and J by 7 bases, with 7 bases between. The CDR3 extends over 13 amino acids. CDR1 and CDR2 from the germline V gene are SGHTA and FQGNSA.

The rearrangement uses TRBV20-1 and TRBJ1-1; D not certain. This CDR3 spans 13 amino acids. Looked up from germline, CDR1 is DFQATT and CDR2 is SNEGSKA (reference sequence). V was clipped by 3 bases and J by 1 base, with 9 bases between them. CDR3: CSASKTENTEAFF. In DNA, the CDR3 is TGCAGTGCTAGTAAAACAGAGAACACTGAAGCTTTCTTT.

This clonotype was detected many times. This sequence joins TRBV6-2 or TRBV6-3 and TRBJ1-2; D gene ambiguous. The germline V gene encodes CDR1 MNHEY and CDR2 SVGEGT. This CDR3 has 13 amino acids. Trimming shortened V by 2 bases and J by 7 bases, and 11 bases separated the two germline ends. CDR3 in DNA: TGTGCCAGCAGTTACGCCGGACTCCCTGGCTACACCTTC. It yields the protein CASSYAGLPGYTF.

In its sample, this clonotype was seen a few times. The rearrangement uses TRBV7-2 and TRBJ1-5; 8 bases agree with TRBD1. The V gene's germline CDR1 is SGHTA and CDR2 FQGNSA. The V gene end was trimmed by 1 base and the J gene end by 4 bases; junction bases not matched to a gene: 6. The CDR3 loop spans 16 amino acids. The CDR3 DNA sequence: TGTGCCAGCAGCTTAGGCACCGGGACAGGTAATCAGCCCCAGCATTTT. It translates to CASSLGTGTGNQPQHF.

In its sample, this clonotype was seen a few times. The rearrangement joins TRBV12-3 or TRBV12-4 to TRBJ2-5, with D perhaps being TRBD1 or TRBD2 (5 bases each). Deletions cut 5 bases from V and 1 base from J, with 14 bases between. The CDR3 runs 15 residues. CDR3 DNA: TGTGCCAGCAGTCCCCCCGGGACCCTCCAAGAGACCCAGTACTTC. It codes for CASSPPGTLQETQYF.

The V gene is TRBV29-1, the J gene TRBJ2-5, with 7 bases identical to TRBD1. The CDR3 runs 14 residues. Germline V gene lookup returns CDR1 SQVTM and CDR2 ANQGSEA. The V segment lost 1 base and the J segment 0 bases; nucleotides outside the gene matches: 2. CDR3 coding DNA: TGCAGCGTTGAAGCACAGGGGTACCAAGAGACCCAGTACTTC. It translates to CSVEAQGYQETQYF.

In its sample, this clonotype was seen a few times. The chain couples TRBV11-2 to TRBJ2-7; the match to TRBD2 covers 9 bases. J gave up 0 bases and V 5 bases, and 14 bases lay outside the gene matches. CDR1 SGHAT and CDR2 FQNNGV come from the germline V gene. The CDR3 is 18 amino acids. The CDR3 loop is CASSRFPIAGDRSYEQYF. For the CDR3, the DNA is TGTGCCAGCAGCCGATTTCCCATAGCGGGAGATCGCTCCTACGAGCAGTACTTC.

This clonotype occurred a few times. CDR3 DNA: TGTGCCAGCAGTTACCGGTCGGGGGGTTGGGAGCAGTACTTC. Encoded protein: CASSYRSGGWEQYF. The chain recombines TRBV6-5 with TRBJ2-7; TRBD2 matches at 7 bases. The CDR3 loop spans 14 amino acids. Trimming cost V 2 bases and J 7 bases; bases outside gene matches: 8. Looked up from germline, CDR1 is MNHEY and CDR2 is SVGAGI.

The V call is TRBV4-3, the J call TRBJ2-2; 9 bases are a match to TRBD1. Losses at the gene ends were 4 bases for V and 7 bases for J; bases not matched to a gene: 16. CDR1 is LGHNA and CDR2 is YSLEER in the germline V gene. This CDR3 contains 18 residues. The CDR3 bases are TGCGCCAGCAGCCGGATTTACCGGGGACAGGGAATCCACGGGGAGCTGTTTTTT. It codes for CASSRIYRGQGIHGELFF.

The table lists this clonotype with a few counts. Here the CDR3 DNA reads TGCAGTGCTAGAGTTAGCGGGACCCTCTCCTACGAGCAGTACTTC. Its protein is CSARVSGTLSYEQYF. The rearrangement links TRBV20-1 to TRBJ2-7, with 8 bases that match TRBD2. The CDR3 totals 15 residues. Germline trimming cut 1 base from V and 0 bases from J; bases unmatched to any gene: 5. Germline V lookup: CDR1 DFQATT, CDR2 SNEGSKA (reference sequence).

This chain joins TRBV5-1 and TRBJ2-7, with 8 bases that match TRBD1. The V segment lost 5 bases and the J segment 0 bases; nucleotides outside the gene matches: 4. Germline assignment: CDR1 SGHRS and CDR2 YFSETQ. This CDR3 contains 14 residues. The CDR3 loop is CASREDRDSYEQYF. The CDR3 bases are TGCGCCAGCAGGGAGGACAGGGACTCCTACGAGCAGTACTTC.

The chain has TRBV4-2 and TRBJ2-5; D might be TRBD1 (6 bases). Trimming left V 3 bases short and J 1 base short, with 12 bases between. Germline lookup yields CDR1 LGHNA and CDR2 YNFKEQ. The CDR3 has 15 amino acids. The CDR3 region is CASSQDSLGQETQYF. CDR3 nucleotides: TGTGCCAGCAGCCAGGACAGTCTGGGCCAAGAGACCCAGTACTTC.

This clonotype was seen more than once but under ten times. V is TRBV10-2 and J is TRBJ2-2; 9 bases line up with TRBD2. CDR1 is WSHSY, CDR2 SAAADI, per germline. V shed 2 bases, J shed 7 bases, and the junction held 5 bases outside the gene matches. CDR3 size: 15 residues. The CDR3 nucleotides read TGCGCCAGCAGTGAGCTCAGCGGGGGGCTCGGGGAGCTGTTTTTT. Protein sequence: CASSELSGGLGELFF.

In its sample, this clonotype was seen a few times. The rearrangement links TRBV19 to TRBJ2-1; 7 nucleotides align to TRBD1. J lost 8 bases, V lost 6 bases, and 7 bases had no gene match. This CDR3 is 13 amino acids long. Germline V gene data show CDR1 as LNHDA and CDR2 as SQIVND (reference sequence). In nucleotides, the CDR3 is TGTGCCAGTAGCCTACAGGGGTTTGATGAGCAGTTCTTC. Translating it yields CASSLQGFDEQFF.

Concerning this clonotype: Compared with germline, one end of the junction differs, possibly owing to a read error. J is TRBJ1-1 and V is TRBV29-1; D may be TRBD1 (5 bases). This CDR3 contains 12 residues. The germline CDR1 and CDR2 sequences are SQVTM and ANQGSEA. CDR3 bases: TGCAGGGTTGAAGCTACAGGCAGTGAAGCTTTCTTT. It is translated as CRVEATGSEAFF.

The chain couples TRBV12-3 or TRBV12-4 to TRBJ1-4; TRBD1 is a possible D gene (6 bases). Trimming stripped 5 bases from V and 8 bases from J, with 21 bases between. CDR3 length: 16 amino acids. In DNA form, the CDR3 reads TGTGCCAGCAGTCCATCACCAGGGGTCGGAGGAGAAAAACTGTTTTTT. It encodes CASSPSPGVGGEKLFF.

The chain joins TRBV6-5 to TRBJ2-3; 7 bases agree with TRBD2. Germline CDR1 and CDR2: MNHEY and SVGAGI. Germline trimming cut 0 bases from V and 3 bases from J; bases unmatched to any gene: 6. The CDR3 has 16 residues. The CDR3 nucleotides read TGTGCCAGCAGTTACTCGGGGGGGGGACGGACAGATACGCAGTATTTT. This sequence encodes CASSYSGGGRTDTQYF.

V is TRBV28 and J is TRBJ2-7; either TRBD1 or TRBD2 may fit D (6 bases each). V was clipped by 4 bases and J by 2 bases, with 18 bases between them. The CDR3 covers 16 residues. Germline assignment: CDR1 MDHEN and CDR2 SYDVKM. The CDR3 loop is CASSSSPWGAPYEQYF. For the CDR3, the DNA is TGTGCCAGCAGTTCTAGCCCATGGGGGGCCCCCTACGAGCAGTACTTC.

The table lists this clonotype with a few counts. The chain recombines TRBV11-2 with TRBJ2-7; TRBD2 might be the D (5 bases). This CDR3 spans 16 amino acids. Germline CDR1 reads SGHAT; CDR2 reads FQNNGV. Trimming pared 4 bases from V and 4 bases from J, leaving 20 bases between. The CDR3 loop reads CASSYEFVGSGYEQYF. The DNA for the CDR3 is TGTGCCAGCAGCTACGAATTCGTGGGGAGTGGGTACGAGCAGTACTTC.